The count of the clone carrying this T cell receptor beta chain is one. Its antigen is not known. This specimen belongs to a study of T cell responses to AZD1222 COVID-19 vaccine. Points from the study as a whole: Of the AZD1222 recipients, only 5 or 6 were seropositive at baseline.

TCRdb's copy holds only in-frame clones and misses some; the assay was immunoSEQ multiplex PCR. The sample holds approximately 90,000 clones; over 75% are singletons and the top ten take roughly 5%. This TCR derives from an adult who received the AZD1222 COVID-19 vaccine. Sequencing used peripheral blood, obtained 28 days after the second AZD1222 dose.

Here the CDR3 reads CASRKRVRNEQFF. In nucleotides, the CDR3 is TGTGCCAGCAGGAAACGGGTTCGCAATGAGCAGTTCTTC. This chain uses TRBV5-6 with TRBJ2-1, with D unclear. In germline, CDR1 is SGHDT, CDR2 YYEEEE. CDR3 length: 13 residues. The ends were cut back, 5 bases at V and 6 bases at J, with 12 bases in the middle.